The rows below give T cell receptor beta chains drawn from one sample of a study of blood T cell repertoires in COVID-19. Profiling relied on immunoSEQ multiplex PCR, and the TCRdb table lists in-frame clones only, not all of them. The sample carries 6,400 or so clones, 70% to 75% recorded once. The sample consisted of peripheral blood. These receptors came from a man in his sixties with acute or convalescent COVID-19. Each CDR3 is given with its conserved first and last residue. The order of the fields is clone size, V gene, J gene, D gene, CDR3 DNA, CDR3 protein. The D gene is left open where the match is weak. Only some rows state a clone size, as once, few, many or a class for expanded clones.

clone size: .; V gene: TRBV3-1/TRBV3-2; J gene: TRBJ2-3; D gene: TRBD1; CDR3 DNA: TGTGCCAGCAGCCAAGGCAGGGGGCACATGAGGCATGAACACACAGATACGCAGTATTTT; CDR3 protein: CASSQGRGHMRHEHTDTQYF
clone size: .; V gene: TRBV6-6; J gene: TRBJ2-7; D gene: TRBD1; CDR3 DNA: TGTGCCAGCAGTTACCCGGGACAGATCTACGAGCAGTACTTC; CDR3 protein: CASSYPGQIYEQYF
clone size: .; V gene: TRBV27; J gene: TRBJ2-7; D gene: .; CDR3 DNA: TGTGCCAGCAGTCCATCACCTGACAGACCTCGGGCCTACGAGCAGTACTTC; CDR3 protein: CASSPSPDRPRAYEQYF
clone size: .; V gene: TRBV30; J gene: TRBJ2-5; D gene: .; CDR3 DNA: TGTGCCTGGAGCCGCCAGGGCGGCGAGACCCAGTACTTC; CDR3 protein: CAWSRQGGETQYF
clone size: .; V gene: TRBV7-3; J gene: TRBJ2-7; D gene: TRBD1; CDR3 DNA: TGTGCCAGCAGCTTAACAGGGGGCAACGAGCAGTACTTC; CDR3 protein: CASSLTGGNEQYF
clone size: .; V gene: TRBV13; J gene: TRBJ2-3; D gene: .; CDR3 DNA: TGTGCCAGCAGCTCGACAACAGGGATTGTGAGCACAGATACGCAGTATTTT; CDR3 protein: CASSSTTGIVSTDTQYF
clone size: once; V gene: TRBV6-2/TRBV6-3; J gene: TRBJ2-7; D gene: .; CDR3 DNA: TGTGCCAGCAGCCGGATGGGGAGGCTATCCGAGCAGTACTTC; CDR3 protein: CASSRMGRLSEQYF
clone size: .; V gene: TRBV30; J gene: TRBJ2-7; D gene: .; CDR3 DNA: TGTGCCTGGAGTGTACTTGACAGTCCACCCTACGAGCAGTACTTC; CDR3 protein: CAWSVLDSPPYEQYF
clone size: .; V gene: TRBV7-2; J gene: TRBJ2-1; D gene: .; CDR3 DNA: TGTGCCAGCAGCTCTCTAGGGGGGGGTTACGATGAGCAGTTCTTC; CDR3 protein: CASSSLGGGYDEQFF
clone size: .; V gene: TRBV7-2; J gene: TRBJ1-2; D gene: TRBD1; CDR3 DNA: TGTGCCAGCAGCCCGGACTATGGGACAGTTATCTTC; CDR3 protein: CASSPDYGTVIF
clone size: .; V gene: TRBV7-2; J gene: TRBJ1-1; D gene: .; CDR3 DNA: TGTGCCAGCAGCTTAGGCCAGGCTGTTGAAGCTTTCTTT; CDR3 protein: CASSLGQAVEAFF
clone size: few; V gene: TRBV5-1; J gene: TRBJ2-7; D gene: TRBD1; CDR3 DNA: TGCGCCAGCAGCTTAACCGGGACAGCCTACGAGCAGTACTTC; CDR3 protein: CASSLTGTAYEQYF
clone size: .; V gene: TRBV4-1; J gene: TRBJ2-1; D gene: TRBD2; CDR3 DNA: TGCGCCAGCAGCCGTGTGGGACTAGACCTCTACAATGAGCAGTTCTTC; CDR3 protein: CASSRVGLDLYNEQFF
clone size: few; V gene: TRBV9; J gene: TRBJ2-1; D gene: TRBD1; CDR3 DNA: TGTGCCAGCAGCGTAGGTCCAGTACAGGGGTATGAGCAGTTCTTC; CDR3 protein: CASSVGPVQGYEQFF
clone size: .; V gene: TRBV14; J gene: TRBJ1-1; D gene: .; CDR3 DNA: TGTGCCAGCAGCCAAGGTCCAGTGAACACTGAAGCTTTCTTT; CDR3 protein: CASSQGPVNTEAFF
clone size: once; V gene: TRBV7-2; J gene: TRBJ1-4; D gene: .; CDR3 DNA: TGTGCCAGCAGCTTATACGCGGTCACTAATGAAAAACTGTTTTTT; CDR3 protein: CASSLYAVTNEKLFF
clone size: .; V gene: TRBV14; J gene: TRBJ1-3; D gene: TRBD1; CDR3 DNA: TGTGCCAGCAGCCTAAGACAGGGGGCGAGGAACACCATATATTTT; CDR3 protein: CASSLRQGARNTIYF
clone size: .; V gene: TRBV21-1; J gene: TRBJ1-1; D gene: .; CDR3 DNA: TGTGCCAGCAGCCCTATAGGGGTTGCTGAAGCTTTCTTT; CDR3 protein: CASSPIGVAEAFF
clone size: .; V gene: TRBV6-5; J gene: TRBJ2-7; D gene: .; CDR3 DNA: TGTGCCAGCAGTTACTCGAGGAGTCCTTCCGTTAACGAGCAGTACTTC; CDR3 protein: CASSYSRSPSVNEQYF
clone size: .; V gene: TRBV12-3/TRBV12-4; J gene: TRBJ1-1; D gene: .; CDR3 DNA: TGTGCCAGCAGCCCACAGACAGTCACTGAAGCTTTCTTT; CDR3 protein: CASSPQTVTEAFF
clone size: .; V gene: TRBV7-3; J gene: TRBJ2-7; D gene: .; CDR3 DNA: TGTGCCAGCAGCACGGGCCAGGGGCGCGAGCAGTACTTC; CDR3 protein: CASSTGQGREQYF
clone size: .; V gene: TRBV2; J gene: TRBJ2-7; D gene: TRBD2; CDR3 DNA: TGTGCCAGCAGTGAGGAGCGGGGGGGCTCCTACGAGCAGTACTTC; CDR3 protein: CASSEERGGSYEQYF
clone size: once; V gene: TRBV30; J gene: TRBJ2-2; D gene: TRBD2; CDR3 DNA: TGTGCCTGGAGTCAAGGGACTAGCGGGGAGAACACCGGGGAGCTGTTTTTT; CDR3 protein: CAWSQGTSGENTGELFF
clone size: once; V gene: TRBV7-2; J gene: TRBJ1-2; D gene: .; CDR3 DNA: TGTGCCAGCAGCTTATCTGGGGGCCTACCCTATGGCTACACCTTC; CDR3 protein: CASSLSGGLPYGYTF
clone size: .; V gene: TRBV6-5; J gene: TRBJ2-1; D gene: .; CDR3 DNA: TGTGCCAGCAGCCAATCCGGCAATGAGCAGTTCTTC; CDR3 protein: CASSQSGNEQFF
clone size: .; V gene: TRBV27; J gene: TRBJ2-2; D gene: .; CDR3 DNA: TGTGCCAGCAGTTTATCGGGAGCGAACACCGGGGAGCTGTTTTTT; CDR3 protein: CASSLSGANTGELFF
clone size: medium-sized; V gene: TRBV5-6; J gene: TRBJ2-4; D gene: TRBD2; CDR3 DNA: TGTGCCAGCAGCTGGGGACTAGCGGAAATCAAAAACATTCAGTACTTC; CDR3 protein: CASSWGLAEIKNIQYF
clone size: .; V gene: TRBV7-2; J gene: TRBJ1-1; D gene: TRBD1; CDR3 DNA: TGTGCCAGCAGCTACAGGGGGCAGGGGGGAGCTTTCTTT; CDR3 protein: CASSYRGQGGAFF
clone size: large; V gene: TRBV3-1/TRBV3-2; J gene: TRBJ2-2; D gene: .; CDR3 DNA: TGTGCCAGCAGCCATAGAGCAGGGGCTGGTGGGGAGCTGTTTTTT; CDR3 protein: CASSHRAGAGGELFF
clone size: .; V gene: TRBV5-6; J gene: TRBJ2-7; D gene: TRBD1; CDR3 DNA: TGTGCCAGCAGCTTGAGCGGACAGGGGGTAAACGAGCAGTACTTC; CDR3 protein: CASSLSGQGVNEQYF